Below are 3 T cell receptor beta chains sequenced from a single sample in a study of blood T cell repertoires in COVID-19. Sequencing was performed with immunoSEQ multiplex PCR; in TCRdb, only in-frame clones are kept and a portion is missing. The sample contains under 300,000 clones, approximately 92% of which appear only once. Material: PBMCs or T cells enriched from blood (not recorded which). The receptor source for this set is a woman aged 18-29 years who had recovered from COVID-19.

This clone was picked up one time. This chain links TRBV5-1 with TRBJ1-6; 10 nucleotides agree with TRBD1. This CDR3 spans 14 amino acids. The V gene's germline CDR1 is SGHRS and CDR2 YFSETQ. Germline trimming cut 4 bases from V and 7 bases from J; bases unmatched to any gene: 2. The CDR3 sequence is CASSVGQGNSPLHF. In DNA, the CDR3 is TGCGCCAGCAGCGTGGGACAGGGGAATTCACCCCTCCACTTT. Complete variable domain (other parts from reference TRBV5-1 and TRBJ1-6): KAGVTQTPRYLIKTRGQQVTLSCSPISGHRSVSWYQQTPGQGLQFLFEYFSETQRNKGNFPGRFSGRQFSNSRSEMNVSTLELGDSALYLCASSVGQGNSPLHFGNGTRLTVT.

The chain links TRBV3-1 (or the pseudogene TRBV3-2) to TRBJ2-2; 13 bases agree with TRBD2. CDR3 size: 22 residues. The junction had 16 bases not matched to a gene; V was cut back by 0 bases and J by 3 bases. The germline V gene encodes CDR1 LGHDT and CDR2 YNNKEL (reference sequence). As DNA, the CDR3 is TGTGCCAGCAGCCAAGAATTCGGCTTGTCACTAGCGGGGGGGCCCGACACCGGGGAGCTGTTTTTT. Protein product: CASSQEFGLSLAGGPDTGELFF.

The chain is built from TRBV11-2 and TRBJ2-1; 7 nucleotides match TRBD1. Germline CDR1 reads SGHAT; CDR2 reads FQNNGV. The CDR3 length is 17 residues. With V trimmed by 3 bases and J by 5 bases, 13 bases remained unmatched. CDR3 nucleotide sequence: TGTGCCAGCAGCTTCGTTGTGGGACAGCCGCCACACAATGAGCAGTTCTTC. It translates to CASSFVVGQPPHNEQFF. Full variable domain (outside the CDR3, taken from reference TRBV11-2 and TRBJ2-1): EAGVAQSPRYKIIEKRQSVAFWCNPISGHATLYWYQQILGQGPKLLIQFQNNGVVDDSQLPKDRFSAERLKGVDSTLKIQPAKLEDSAVYLCASSFVVGQPPHNEQFFGPGTRLTVL.